The present entry profiles one T cell receptor beta chain with its context. The specificity of this receptor is unknown. Base qualities are not recorded, but no much larger clone differs from it by a single base. These data originate in a study of blood T cell repertoires in COVID-19 (dated by TCRdb to 2020 to 2022). Background for the entire study: Collaborator samples came from the United States, Italy and Spain and covered acute and convalescent phases of COVID-19. Samples came from the ongoing ImmuneRACE study (first 160 participants) plus 1,254 subjects from 6 global collaborators. The repertoires were released in a freely available public database meant as a resource for research on the immune response to SARS-CoV-2. The material from the prospective study consisted of cDNA or gDNA derived from T cells, B-cell-depleted T cells, or PBMCs. Deeply sampled blood TCRbeta repertoires from subjects exposed to, actively infected with, or recovered from COVID-19 were included in the dataset. A de-identified subject ID, COVID-19 status, age in years and sex were almost always included in the sample metadata. Where HLA class I and class II types were available, the types were taken from metadata supplied by the sample provider, not from assay-based typing.

TCRbeta CDR3 regions were amplified from genomic DNA by means of the immunoSEQ Assay, a bias-controlled multiplex PCR. Turning to the authors' computational methods: The number of nucleated cells in each sample was estimated by amplification of reference gene primers within the assay. To quantify the absolute abundance of each unique TCRbeta CDR3 rearrangement, sequence reads were collapsed and filtered. For each sample, productive Simpson clonality was calculated as the square root of Simpson's diversity index over productive rearrangements. TCRdb took this table from immuneACCESS and kept in-frame rearrangements with V and J called. Such tables lack part of the clones; where checked against another copy, unresolved V genes explain under half of the gap, and the rest is unexplained. That table furnishes V, J and clone size, whereas the DNA furnished D and trimming. This sample has 310,000 or so clones in its table, and about nine tenths of those were observed once. The leading ten clones occupy about 10% of the sample.

Participants in the prospective study were enrolled through a virtual design, were aged 18 to 89 years, and lived in 24 United States geographic areas. In the prospective study, participants were assigned to cohorts based on the clinical history participants reported in a screening survey and a study questionnaire. Recovered participants in ImmuneRACE Cohort 3 were defined by two consecutive negative NP/OP PCR tests, clearance by a healthcare professional, or resolution of symptoms. In the prospective study, whole blood, serum and a nasopharyngeal or oropharyngeal swab were collected from each participant by mobile phlebotomists. Participants in the prospective study had the option to provide additional blood draws and questionnaires over a 2-month period. Prospective study blood samples were shipped either frozen or at room temperature before DNA extraction. Study-level results and caveats: Clinical and demographic metadata were provided uncurated, with the amount varying by source and participant.

The cysteine opens and the phenylalanine closes a CDR3 of 15 amino acids. CDR3 DNA is the only sequence kept; it has 45 bases, read in frame from the first base. From a lookup of the germline V gene, CDR1 and CDR2 are KGHSH and LQKENI. Trimming removed 3 bases from V and 1 base from J, leaving 12 bases between the germline ends. Source material: PBMCs or T cells enriched from blood (not recorded which). The TCR originated in a woman younger than 35 who had recovered from COVID-19. The rearrangement combines TRBV18 with TRBJ1-1, with TRBD1 tentatively as D gene (5 bases match). The CDR3 in this case is CASSPRLQENTEAFF. The base sequence is TGTGCCAGCTCACCTCGCTTACAGGAGAACACTGAAGCTTTCTTT. The variable domain in full, with residues beyond the CDR3 obtained from the reference TRBV18 and TRBJ1-1 genes, is NAGVMQNPRHLVRRRGQEARLRCSPMKGHSHVYWYRQLPEEGLKFMVYLQKENIIDESGMPKERFSAEFPKEGPSILRIQQVVRGDSAAYFCASSPRLQENTEAFFGQGTRLTVV.